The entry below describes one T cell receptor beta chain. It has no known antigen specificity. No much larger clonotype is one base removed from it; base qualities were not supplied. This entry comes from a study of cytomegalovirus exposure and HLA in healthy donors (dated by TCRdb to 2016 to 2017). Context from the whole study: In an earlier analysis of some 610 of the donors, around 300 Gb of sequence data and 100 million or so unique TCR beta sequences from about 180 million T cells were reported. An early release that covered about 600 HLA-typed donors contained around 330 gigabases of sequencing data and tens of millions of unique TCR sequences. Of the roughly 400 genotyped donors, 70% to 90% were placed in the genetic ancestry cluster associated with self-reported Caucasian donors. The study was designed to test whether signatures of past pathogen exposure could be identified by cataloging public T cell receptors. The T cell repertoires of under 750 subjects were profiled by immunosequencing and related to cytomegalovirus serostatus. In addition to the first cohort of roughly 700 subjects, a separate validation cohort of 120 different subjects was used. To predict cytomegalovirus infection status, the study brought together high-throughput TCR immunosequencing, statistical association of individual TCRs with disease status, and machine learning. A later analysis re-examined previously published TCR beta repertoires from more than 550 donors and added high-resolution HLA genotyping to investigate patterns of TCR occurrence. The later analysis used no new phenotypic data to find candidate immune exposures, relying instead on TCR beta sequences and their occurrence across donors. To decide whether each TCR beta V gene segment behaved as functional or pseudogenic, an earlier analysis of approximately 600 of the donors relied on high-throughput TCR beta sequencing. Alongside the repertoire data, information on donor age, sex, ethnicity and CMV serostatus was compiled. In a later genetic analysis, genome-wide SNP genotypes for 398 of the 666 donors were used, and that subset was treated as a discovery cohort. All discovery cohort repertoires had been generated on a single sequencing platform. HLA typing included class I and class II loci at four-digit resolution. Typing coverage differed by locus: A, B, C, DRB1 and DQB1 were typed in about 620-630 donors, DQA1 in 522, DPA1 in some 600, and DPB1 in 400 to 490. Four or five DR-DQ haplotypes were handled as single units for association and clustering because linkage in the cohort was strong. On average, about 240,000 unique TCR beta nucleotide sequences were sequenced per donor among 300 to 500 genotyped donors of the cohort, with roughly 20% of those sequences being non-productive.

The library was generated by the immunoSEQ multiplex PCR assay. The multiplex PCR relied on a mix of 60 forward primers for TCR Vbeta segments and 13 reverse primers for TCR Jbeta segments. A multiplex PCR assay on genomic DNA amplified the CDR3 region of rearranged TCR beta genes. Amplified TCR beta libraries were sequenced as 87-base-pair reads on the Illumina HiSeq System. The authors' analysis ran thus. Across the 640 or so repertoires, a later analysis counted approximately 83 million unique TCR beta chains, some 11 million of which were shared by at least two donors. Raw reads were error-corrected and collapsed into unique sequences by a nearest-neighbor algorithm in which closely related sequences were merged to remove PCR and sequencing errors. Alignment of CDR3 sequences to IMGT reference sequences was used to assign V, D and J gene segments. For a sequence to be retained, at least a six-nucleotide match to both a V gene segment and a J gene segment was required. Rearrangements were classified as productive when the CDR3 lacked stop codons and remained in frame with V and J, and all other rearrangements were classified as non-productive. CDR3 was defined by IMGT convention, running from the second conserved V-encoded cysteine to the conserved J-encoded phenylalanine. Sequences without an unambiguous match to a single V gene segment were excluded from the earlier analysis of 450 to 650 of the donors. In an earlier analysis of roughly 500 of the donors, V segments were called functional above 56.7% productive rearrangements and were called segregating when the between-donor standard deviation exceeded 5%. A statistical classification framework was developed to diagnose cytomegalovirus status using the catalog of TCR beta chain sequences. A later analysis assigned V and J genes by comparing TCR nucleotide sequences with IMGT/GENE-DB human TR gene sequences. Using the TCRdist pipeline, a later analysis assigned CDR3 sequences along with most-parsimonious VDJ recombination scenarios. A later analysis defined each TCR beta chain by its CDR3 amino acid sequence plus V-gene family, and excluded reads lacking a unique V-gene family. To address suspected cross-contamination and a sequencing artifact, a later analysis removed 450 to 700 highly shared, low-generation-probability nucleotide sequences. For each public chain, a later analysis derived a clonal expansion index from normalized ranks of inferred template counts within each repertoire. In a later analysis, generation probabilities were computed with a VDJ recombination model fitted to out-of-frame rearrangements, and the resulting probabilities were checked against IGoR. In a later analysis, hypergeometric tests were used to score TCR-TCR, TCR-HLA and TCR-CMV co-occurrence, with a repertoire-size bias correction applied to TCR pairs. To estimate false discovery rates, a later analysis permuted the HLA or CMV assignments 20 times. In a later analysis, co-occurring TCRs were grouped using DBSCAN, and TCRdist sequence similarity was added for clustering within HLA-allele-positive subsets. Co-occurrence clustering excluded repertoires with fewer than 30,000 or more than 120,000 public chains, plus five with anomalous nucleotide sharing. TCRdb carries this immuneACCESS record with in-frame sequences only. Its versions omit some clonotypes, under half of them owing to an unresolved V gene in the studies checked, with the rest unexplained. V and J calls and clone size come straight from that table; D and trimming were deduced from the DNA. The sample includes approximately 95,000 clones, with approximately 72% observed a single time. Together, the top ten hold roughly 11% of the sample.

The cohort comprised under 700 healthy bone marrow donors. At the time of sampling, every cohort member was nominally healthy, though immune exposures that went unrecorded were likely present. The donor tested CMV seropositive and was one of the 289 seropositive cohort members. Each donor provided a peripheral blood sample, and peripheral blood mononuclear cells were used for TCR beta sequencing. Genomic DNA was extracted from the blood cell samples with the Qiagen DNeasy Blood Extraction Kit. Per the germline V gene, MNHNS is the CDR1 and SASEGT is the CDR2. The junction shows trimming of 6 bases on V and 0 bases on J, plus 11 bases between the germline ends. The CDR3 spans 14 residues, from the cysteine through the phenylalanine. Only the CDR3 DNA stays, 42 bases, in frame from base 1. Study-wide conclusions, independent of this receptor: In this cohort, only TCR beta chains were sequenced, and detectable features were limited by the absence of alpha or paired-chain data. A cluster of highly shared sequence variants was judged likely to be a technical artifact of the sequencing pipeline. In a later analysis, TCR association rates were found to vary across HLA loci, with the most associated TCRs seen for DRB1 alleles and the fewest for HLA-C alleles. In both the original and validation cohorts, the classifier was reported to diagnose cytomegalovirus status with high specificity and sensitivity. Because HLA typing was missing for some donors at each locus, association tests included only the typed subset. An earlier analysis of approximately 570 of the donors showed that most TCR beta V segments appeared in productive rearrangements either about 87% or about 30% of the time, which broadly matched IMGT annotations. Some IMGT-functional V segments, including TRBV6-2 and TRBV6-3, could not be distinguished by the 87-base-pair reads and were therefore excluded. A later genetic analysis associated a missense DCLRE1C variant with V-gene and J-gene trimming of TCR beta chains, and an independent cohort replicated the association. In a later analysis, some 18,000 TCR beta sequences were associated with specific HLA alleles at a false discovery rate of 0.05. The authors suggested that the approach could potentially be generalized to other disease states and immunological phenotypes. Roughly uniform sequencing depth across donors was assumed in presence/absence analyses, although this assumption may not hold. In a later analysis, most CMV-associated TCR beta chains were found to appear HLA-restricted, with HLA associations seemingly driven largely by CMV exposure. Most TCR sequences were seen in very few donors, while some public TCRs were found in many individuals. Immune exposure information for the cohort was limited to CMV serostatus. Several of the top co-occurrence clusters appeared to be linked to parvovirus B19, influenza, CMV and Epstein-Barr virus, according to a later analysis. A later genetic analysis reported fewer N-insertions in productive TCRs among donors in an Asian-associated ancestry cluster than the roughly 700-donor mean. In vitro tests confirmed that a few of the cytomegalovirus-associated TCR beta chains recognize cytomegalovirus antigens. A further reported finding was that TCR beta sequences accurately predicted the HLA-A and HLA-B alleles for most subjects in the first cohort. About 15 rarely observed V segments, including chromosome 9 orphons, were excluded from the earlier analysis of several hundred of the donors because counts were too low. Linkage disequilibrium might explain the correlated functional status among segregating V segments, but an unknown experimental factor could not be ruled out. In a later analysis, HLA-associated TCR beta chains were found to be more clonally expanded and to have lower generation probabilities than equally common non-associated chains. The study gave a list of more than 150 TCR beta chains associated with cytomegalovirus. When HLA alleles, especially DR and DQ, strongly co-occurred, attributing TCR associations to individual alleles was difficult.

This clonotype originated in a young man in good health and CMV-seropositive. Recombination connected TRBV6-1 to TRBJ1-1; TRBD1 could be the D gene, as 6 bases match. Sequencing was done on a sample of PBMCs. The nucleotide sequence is TGTGCCAGCAGACTCAGGGGCGTGAACACTGAAGCTTTCTTT. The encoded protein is CASRLRGVNTEAFF.